The rows below give T cell receptor beta chains drawn from one sample of a study of T cell changes during pregnancy in multiple sclerosis. Sequenced by immunoSEQ multiplex PCR; TCRdb stores in-frame clones only, minus some. In the table there are roughly 80,000 clones, 93% of which are singletons. Here the sequenced sample was peripheral blood, taken after pregnancy. These receptors came from a female donor in good health, enrolled as a control in a pregnancy study. The CDR3 runs from the conserved cysteine through the conserved F or W. D genes are given only for firm matches. Not all rows give a size; the values are once, few, many and, for expanded clones, a class.

j_call cdr3_length d_call v_call clone_size cdr3_nt cdr3_aa
TRBJ2-2 19 TRBD2 TRBV7-3 once TGTGCCAGCAGCTTACGAGCGGGGGGGCCTATCTCCACGGTCGGGGAGCTGTTTTTT CASSLRAGGPISTVGELFF
TRBJ2-1 17 TRBD2 TRBV4-1 . TGCGCCAGCAGCCAAGTGGGGTCTAGCGGGGGATACAATGAGCAGTTCTTC CASSQVGSSGGYNEQFF
TRBJ1-4 17 TRBD1 TRBV11-2 . TGTGCCAGCAGGCCGGGACAGGGGTTGGCAACTAATGAAAAACTGTTTTTT CASRPGQGLATNEKLFF
TRBJ2-5 14 . TRBV7-2 . TGTGCCAGCAGCTTAGTGCTAGCGCGGGAGACCCAGTACTTC CASSLVLARETQYF
TRBJ1-2 13 . TRBV6-5 . TGTGCCAGCAGAATGGAGGGCGTGTATGGCTACACCTTC CASRMEGVYGYTF
TRBJ1-2 14 . TRBV5-1 . TGCGCCAGCAGCTTGGTTGGCCCTAACTATGGCTACACCTTC CASSLVGPNYGYTF
TRBJ1-4 14 TRBD1 TRBV7-9 . TGTGCCAGCAGCCTCCGACAGGGGGATGAAAAACTGTTTTTT CASSLRQGDEKLFF
TRBJ1-3 16 . TRBV18 . TGTGCCAGCTCACCGACGGGAGGCCTGTCTGGAAACACCATATATTTT CASSPTGGLSGNTIYF
TRBJ2-5 14 . TRBV7-9 . TGTGCCAGCAGCTTACGAGGGCTCGAGGGGACCCAGTACTTC CASSLRGLEGTQYF
TRBJ1-5 14 . TRBV19 . TGTGCCAGTAGTACCCCAGGGTTCGGGCAGCCCCAGCATTTT CASSTPGFGQPQHF
TRBJ2-1 14 . TRBV29-1 . TGCAGCGTTGAAGGAGGGTTGAGACACAATGAGCAGTTCTTC CSVEGGLRHNEQFF
TRBJ2-1 14 . TRBV27 . TGTGCCAGCAGTTTATCTGCTCTAAACAATGAGCAGTTCTTC CASSLSALNNEQFF
TRBJ1-2 17 TRBD1 TRBV19 . TGTGCCAGTAATCCATTCAGGGGGCGTGATACCAACTATGGCTACACCTTC CASNPFRGRDTNYGYTF
TRBJ2-7 14 . TRBV7-2 . TGTGCCAGCAGCAGTCCGGGACTGCTCTACGAGCAGTACTTC CASSSPGLLYEQYF
TRBJ1-5 15 . TRBV5-6 . TGTGCCAGCAGCTTGTTGGCAGCGCCCGATCAGCCCCAGCATTTT CASSLLAAPDQPQHF
TRBJ1-1 13 . TRBV6-4 . TGTGCCAGCAGTGACTCCGGAGGAACTGAAGCTTTCTTT CASSDSGGTEAFF
TRBJ2-5 18 TRBD2 TRBV27 . TGTGCCAGCACCAAGCTCTCTAAAGGTCTAGCGGGGAGGGAGACCCAGTACTTC CASTKLSKGLAGRETQYF
TRBJ1-2 13 . TRBV7-9 . TGTGCCAGCAGCCTCAAGGGAGTCTATGGCTACACCTTC CASSLKGVYGYTF
TRBJ1-2 14 TRBD1 TRBV13 . TGTGCCAGCAGCTTAGGACAGGGGAACTATGGCTACACCTTC CASSLGQGNYGYTF
TRBJ1-3 14 . TRBV10-3 once TGTGCCATCACCGTGACAGCAACACAAAACACCATATATTTT CAITVTATQNTIYF
TRBJ2-7 15 . TRBV9 . TGTGCCAGCAGCGTTCACGGGACTCCAGGCCGCGAGCAGTACTTC CASSVHGTPGREQYF
TRBJ1-6 13 . TRBV7-7 once TGTGCTAGCAGCTTAGCACTAAATTCACCCCTCCACTTT CASSLALNSPLHF
TRBJ2-7 16 TRBD2 TRBV7-3 . TGTGCCAGCAGCTTAGGCGCTAGCGGGGGGGCCTACGAGCAGTACTTC CASSLGASGGAYEQYF
TRBJ2-2 12 . TRBV5-4 few TGTGCCAGCAGCATGGCGGGCGGGGAGCTGTTTTTT CASSMAGGELFF
TRBJ1-1 13 TRBD1 TRBV29-1 . TGCAGCGTTGACAGGGGGAGGAACACTGAAGCTTTCTTT CSVDRGRNTEAFF
TRBJ2-7 15 TRBD1 TRBV7-3 . TGTGCCAGCAGCTTAGTAGGGGGGACAGGGGACGAGCAGTACTTC CASSLVGGTGDEQYF
TRBJ2-5 15 TRBD2 TRBV12-5 . TGTGCTAGTGTTCCGGGACTAGCGGGTCAAGAGACCCAGTACTTC CASVPGLAGQETQYF